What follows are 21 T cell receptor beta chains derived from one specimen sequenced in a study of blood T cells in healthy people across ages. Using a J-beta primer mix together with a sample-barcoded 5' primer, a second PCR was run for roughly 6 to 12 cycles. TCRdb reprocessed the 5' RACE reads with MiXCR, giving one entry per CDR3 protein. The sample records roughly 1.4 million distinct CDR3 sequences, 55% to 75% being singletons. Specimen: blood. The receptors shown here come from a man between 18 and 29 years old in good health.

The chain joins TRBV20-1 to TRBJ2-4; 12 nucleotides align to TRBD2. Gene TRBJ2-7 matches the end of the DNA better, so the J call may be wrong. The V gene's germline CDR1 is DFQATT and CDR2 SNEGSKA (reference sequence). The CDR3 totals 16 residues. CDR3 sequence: CSAELAGGPYLYEQYF. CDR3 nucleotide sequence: TGCAGTGCGGAGCTAGCGGGAGGGCCTTATCTCTACGAGCAGTACTTC.

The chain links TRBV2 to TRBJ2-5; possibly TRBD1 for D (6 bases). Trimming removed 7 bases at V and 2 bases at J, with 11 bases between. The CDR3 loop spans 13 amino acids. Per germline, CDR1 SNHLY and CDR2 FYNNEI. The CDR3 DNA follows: TGTGCCAGCAACTCAGGGGAGCAAGAGACCCAGTACTTC. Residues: CASNSGEQETQYF.

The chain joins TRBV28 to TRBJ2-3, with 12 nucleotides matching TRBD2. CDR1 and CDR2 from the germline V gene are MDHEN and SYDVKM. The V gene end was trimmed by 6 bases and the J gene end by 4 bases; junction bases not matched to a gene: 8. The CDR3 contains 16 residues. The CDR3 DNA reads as TGTGCCAGCAGCCGCACTAGCGGGGGGCCTTCAGATACGCAGTATTTT. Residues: CASSRTSGGPSDTQYF.

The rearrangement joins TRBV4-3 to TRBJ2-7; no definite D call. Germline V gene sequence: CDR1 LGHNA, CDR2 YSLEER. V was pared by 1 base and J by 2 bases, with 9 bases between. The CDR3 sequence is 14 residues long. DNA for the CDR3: TGCGCCAGCAGCCAAGCCTTGAGAACCTACGAGCAGTACTTC. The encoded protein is CASSQALRTYEQYF.

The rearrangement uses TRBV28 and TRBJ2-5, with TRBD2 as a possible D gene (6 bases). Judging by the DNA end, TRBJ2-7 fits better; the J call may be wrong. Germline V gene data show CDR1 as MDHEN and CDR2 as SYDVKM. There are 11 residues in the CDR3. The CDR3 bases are TGTGCCCCGAGGGACTCTTACGAGCAGTACTTC. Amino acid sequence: CAPRDSYEQYF.

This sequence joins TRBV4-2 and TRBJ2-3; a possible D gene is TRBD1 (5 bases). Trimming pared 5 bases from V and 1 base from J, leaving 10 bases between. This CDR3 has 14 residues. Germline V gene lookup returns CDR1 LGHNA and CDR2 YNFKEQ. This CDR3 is CASSDTGGTDTQYF. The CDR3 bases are TGTGCCAGCAGCGACACAGGCGGCACAGATACGCAGTATTTT.

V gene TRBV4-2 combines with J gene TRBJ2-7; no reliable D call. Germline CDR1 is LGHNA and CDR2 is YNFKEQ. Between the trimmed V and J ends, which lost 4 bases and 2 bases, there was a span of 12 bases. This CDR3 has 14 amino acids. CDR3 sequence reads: CASSLHLETYEQYF. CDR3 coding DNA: TGTGCCAGCAGCCTCCATTTAGAGACCTACGAGCAGTACTTC.

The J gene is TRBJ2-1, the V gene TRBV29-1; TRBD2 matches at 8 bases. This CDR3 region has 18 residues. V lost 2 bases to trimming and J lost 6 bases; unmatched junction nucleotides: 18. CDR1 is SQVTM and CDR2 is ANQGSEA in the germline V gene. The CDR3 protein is CSVELWVTGGLIGNEQFF. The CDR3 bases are TGCAGCGTTGAATTATGGGTCACGGGAGGGCTGATTGGCAATGAGCAGTTCTTC.

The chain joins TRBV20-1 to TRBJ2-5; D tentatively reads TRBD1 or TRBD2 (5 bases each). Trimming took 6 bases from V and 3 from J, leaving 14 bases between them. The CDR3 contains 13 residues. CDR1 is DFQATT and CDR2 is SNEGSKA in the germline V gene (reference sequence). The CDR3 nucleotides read TGCAGTGCGGGACCAGACTTGGAAGAGACCCAGTACTTC. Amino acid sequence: CSAGPDLEETQYF.

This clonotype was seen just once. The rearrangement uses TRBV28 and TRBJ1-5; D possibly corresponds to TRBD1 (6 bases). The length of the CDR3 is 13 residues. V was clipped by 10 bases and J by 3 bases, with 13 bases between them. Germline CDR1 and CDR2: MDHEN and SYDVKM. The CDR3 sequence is CATTGQNNQPQHF. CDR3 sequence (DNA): TGTGCCACCACCGGACAGAACAATCAGCCCCAGCATTTT.

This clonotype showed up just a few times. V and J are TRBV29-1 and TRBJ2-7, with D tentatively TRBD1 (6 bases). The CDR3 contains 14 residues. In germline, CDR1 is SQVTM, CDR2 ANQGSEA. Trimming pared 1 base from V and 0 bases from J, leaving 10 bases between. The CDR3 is CSVEVTGSSYEQYF. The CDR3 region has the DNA TGCAGCGTTGAAGTTACAGGGAGCTCCTACGAGCAGTACTTC.

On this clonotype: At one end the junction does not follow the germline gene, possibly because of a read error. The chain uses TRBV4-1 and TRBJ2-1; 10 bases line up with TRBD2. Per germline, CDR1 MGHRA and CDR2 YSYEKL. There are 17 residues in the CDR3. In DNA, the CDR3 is TGTGCCAGCAGCCAAGAAGGGCTAGCGGGAGCCTACAATGAGCAGTTCTTC. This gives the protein CASSQEGLAGAYNEQFF.

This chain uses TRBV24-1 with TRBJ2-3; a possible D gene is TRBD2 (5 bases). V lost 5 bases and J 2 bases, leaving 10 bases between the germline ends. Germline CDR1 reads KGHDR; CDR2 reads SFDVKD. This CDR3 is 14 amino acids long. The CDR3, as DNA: TGTGCCACCAGTGGCCACCGGGACACAGATACGCAGTATTTT. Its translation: CATSGHRDTDTQYF.

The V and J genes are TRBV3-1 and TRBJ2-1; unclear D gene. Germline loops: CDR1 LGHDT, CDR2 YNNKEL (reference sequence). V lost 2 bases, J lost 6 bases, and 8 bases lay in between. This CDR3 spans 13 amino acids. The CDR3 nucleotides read TGTGCCAGCAGCCAACTCTTGGGCAATGAGCAGTTCTTC. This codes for CASSQLLGNEQFF.

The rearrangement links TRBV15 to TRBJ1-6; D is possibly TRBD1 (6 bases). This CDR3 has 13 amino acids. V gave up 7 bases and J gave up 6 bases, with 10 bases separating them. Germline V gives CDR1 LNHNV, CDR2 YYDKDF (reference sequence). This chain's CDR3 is CATTGTPNSPLHF. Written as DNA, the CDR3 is TGTGCCACCACCGGGACACCTAATTCACCCCTCCACTTT.

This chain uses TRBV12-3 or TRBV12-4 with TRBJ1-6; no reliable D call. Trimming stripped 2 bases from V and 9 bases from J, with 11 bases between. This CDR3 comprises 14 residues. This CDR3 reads CASSLPQFASPLHF. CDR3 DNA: TGTGCCAGCAGTTTACCGCAGTTCGCTTCACCCCTCCACTTT.

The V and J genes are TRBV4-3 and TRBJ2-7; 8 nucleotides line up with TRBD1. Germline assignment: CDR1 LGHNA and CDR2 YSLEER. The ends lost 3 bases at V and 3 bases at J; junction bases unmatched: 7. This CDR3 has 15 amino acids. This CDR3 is CASSHAGTGLYEQYF. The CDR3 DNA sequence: TGCGCCAGCAGCCACGCTGGGACAGGCCTCTACGAGCAGTACTTC.

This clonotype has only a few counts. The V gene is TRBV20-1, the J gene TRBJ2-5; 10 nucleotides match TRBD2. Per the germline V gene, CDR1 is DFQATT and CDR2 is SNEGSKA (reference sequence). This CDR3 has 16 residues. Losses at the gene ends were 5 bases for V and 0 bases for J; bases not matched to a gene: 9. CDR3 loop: CSALGFLAGDQETQYF. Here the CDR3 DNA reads TGCAGTGCTTTAGGGTTCCTAGCGGGAGACCAAGAGACCCAGTACTTC.

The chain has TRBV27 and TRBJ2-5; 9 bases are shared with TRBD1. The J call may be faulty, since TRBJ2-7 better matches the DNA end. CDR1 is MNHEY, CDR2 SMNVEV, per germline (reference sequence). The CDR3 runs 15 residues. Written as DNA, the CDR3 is TGTGCCAGCAGTTTATCCCAGACAGGGGGAAACGAGCAGTACTTC. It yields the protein CASSLSQTGGNEQYF.

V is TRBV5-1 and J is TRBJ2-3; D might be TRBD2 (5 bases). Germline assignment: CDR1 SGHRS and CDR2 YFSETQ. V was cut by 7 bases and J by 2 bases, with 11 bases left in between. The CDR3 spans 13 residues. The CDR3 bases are TGCGCCAGCGGTAGCGTACCCACAGATACGCAGTATTTT. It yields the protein CASGSVPTDTQYF. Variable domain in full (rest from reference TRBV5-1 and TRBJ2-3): KAGVTQTPRYLIKTRGQQVTLSCSPISGHRSVSWYQQTPGQGLQFLFEYFSETQRNKGNFPGRFSGRQFSNSRSEMNVSTLELGDSALYLCASGSVPTDTQYFGPGTRLTVL.

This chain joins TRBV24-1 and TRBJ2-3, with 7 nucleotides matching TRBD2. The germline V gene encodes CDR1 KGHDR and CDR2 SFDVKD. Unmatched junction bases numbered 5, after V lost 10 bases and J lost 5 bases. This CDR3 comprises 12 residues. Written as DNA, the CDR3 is TGTGCCACTGGGAGGGGAGAAGATACGCAGTATTTT. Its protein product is CATGRGEDTQYF.